A selection of T cell receptor beta chains follows, all from one sample in a study of vaccination and CD4 T cells after COVID-19. Each CDR3 protein gets one entry after TCRdb re-called the PCR reads with MiXCR. The table lists over 10,000 distinct CDR3 sequences, 25% to 30% of them singletons, with roughly 30% in the top ten. These receptors' targets are unknown. The material was CD4+ T cells from blood, cultured in vitro, obtained before SARS-CoV-2 vaccination. These receptors originate from a human donor who received a COVID-19 vaccine. The CDR3 runs from the conserved cysteine through the conserved F or W. D genes are given only for firm matches. Size tells how often a clone was seen (once, few, many) or the class of an expanded clone, and some rows leave it out.

clone_size: NA; v_call: TRBV2; d_call: TRBD1; cdr3_length: 13; j_call: TRBJ1-2; cdr3_nt: TGTGCCAGCAGGGGACAGCCAGACTATGGCTACACCTTC; cdr3_aa: CASRGQPDYGYTF
clone_size: NA; v_call: TRBV6-5; d_call: NA; cdr3_length: 14; j_call: TRBJ2-7; cdr3_nt: TGTGCCAGCAGTTCATCCGGGACGTTTGGTGAGCAGTACTTC; cdr3_aa: CASSSSGTFGEQYF
clone_size: medium-sized; v_call: TRBV15; d_call: NA; cdr3_length: 13; j_call: TRBJ1-3; cdr3_nt: TGTGCCACCAGCAGGTATTCTGGAAACACCATATATTTT; cdr3_aa: CATSRYSGNTIYF
clone_size: NA; v_call: TRBV24-1; d_call: TRBD2; cdr3_length: 15; j_call: TRBJ2-3; cdr3_nt: TGTGCCACCAGTCAGGGCCGGGGGGGGACGAATACGCAGTATTTT; cdr3_aa: CATSQGRGGTNTQYF
clone_size: NA; v_call: TRBV5-1; d_call: TRBD1; cdr3_length: 17; j_call: TRBJ2-6; cdr3_nt: TGCGCCAGCAGCTTGTACAGGGGGCGATCTGGGGCCAACGTCCTGACTTTC; cdr3_aa: CASSLYRGRSGANVLTF
clone_size: NA; v_call: TRBV18; d_call: NA; cdr3_length: 15; j_call: TRBJ1-3; cdr3_nt: TGTGCCAGCTCACCAGAACAGGGCTCTGGAAACACCATATATTTT; cdr3_aa: CASSPEQGSGNTIYF
clone_size: NA; v_call: TRBV6-1; d_call: NA; cdr3_length: 17; j_call: TRBJ2-3; cdr3_nt: TGTGCCAGCACCACCCCTGGAACAGGAATTAGCACAGATACGCAGTATTTT; cdr3_aa: CASTTPGTGISTDTQYF
clone_size: NA; v_call: TRBV19; d_call: NA; cdr3_length: 13; j_call: TRBJ2-1; cdr3_nt: TGTGCCAGTAGTATTGGCAGGAACAATGAGCAGTTCTTC; cdr3_aa: CASSIGRNNEQFF
clone_size: NA; v_call: TRBV2; d_call: NA; cdr3_length: 14; j_call: TRBJ1-2; cdr3_nt: TGTGCCAGCACCCTCCAGGGGACCTACTATGGCTACACCTTC; cdr3_aa: CASTLQGTYYGYTF
clone_size: NA; v_call: TRBV6-5; d_call: TRBD2; cdr3_length: 13; j_call: TRBJ2-7; cdr3_nt: TGTGCCAGCAGTTACTCTGAGCGGGGCGGGCGGTACTTC; cdr3_aa: CASSYSERGGRYF
clone_size: NA; v_call: TRBV19; d_call: NA; cdr3_length: 13; j_call: TRBJ2-2; cdr3_nt: TGTGCCAGTAGTTCCACAGGGAGCGGGGAGCTGTTTTTT; cdr3_aa: CASSSTGSGELFF
clone_size: NA; v_call: TRBV30; d_call: NA; cdr3_length: 17; j_call: TRBJ1-1; cdr3_nt: TGTGCCTGGAGTGTACAGAGATGGAAGACAACGAACACTGAAGCTTTCTTT; cdr3_aa: CAWSVQRWKTTNTEAFF
clone_size: few; v_call: TRBV27; d_call: NA; cdr3_length: 13; j_call: TRBJ1-2; cdr3_nt: TGTGCCAGCAGTTTTTCGGGTTCGGATGGCTACACCTTC; cdr3_aa: CASSFSGSDGYTF
clone_size: few; v_call: TRBV6-1; d_call: NA; cdr3_length: 15; j_call: TRBJ2-5; cdr3_nt: TGTGCCAGCAGTGCGACAGGATTCACAAGAGAAGCCCAGTACTTC; cdr3_aa: CASSATGFTREAQYF
clone_size: NA; v_call: TRBV6-2/TRBV6-3; d_call: TRBD1; cdr3_length: 14; j_call: TRBJ2-5; cdr3_nt: TGTGCCAGCAGTTACTTTGACAGGGTGGAGACCCAGTACTTC; cdr3_aa: CASSYFDRVETQYF
clone_size: few; v_call: TRBV6-1; d_call: NA; cdr3_length: 15; j_call: TRBJ1-3; cdr3_nt: TGTGCCAGCACACCAGGTTTTCTCTCTGGAAACACCATATATTTT; cdr3_aa: CASTPGFLSGNTIYF
clone_size: NA; v_call: TRBV2; d_call: NA; cdr3_length: 13; j_call: TRBJ1-4; cdr3_nt: TGTGCCAGCAGTGGGGATTATAATGAAAAACTGTTTTTT; cdr3_aa: CASSGDYNEKLFF
clone_size: NA; v_call: TRBV7-2; d_call: NA; cdr3_length: 14; j_call: TRBJ2-7; cdr3_nt: TGTGCCAGCAGTCAGGGGAGGGTCTCCTACGAGCAGTACTTC; cdr3_aa: CASSQGRVSYEQYF
clone_size: NA; v_call: TRBV2; d_call: TRBD1; cdr3_length: 17; j_call: TRBJ1-2; cdr3_nt: TGTGCCAGCAGTCCGAACCTAAACTTAAGACAGGGACGTGGCTACACCTTC; cdr3_aa: CASSPNLNLRQGRGYTF
clone_size: few; v_call: TRBV2; d_call: TRBD1; cdr3_length: 16; j_call: TRBJ1-1; cdr3_nt: TGTGCCAGCAGTGAAGTCCCGGACAGGGTGACGACTGAAGCTTTCTTT; cdr3_aa: CASSEVPDRVTTEAFF
clone_size: NA; v_call: TRBV5-6; d_call: NA; cdr3_length: 14; j_call: TRBJ1-2; cdr3_nt: TGTGCCAGCACCTTTCGGGAAGCACTCAATGGCTACACCTTC; cdr3_aa: CASTFREALNGYTF
clone_size: NA; v_call: TRBV5-1; d_call: NA; cdr3_length: 23; j_call: TRBJ1-2; cdr3_nt: NA; cdr3_aa: CASSPRGPGANVLTFGAGYGYTF
clone_size: NA; v_call: TRBV11-3; d_call: TRBD1; cdr3_length: 13; j_call: TRBJ1-1; cdr3_nt: TGTGCCAGCAGCCCCCAGGGGGCGGCTGAAGCTTTCTTT; cdr3_aa: CASSPQGAAEAFF
clone_size: NA; v_call: TRBV6-1; d_call: NA; cdr3_length: 14; j_call: TRBJ1-2; cdr3_nt: TGTGCCAGCAACTCGCGGGGGGGACCTATTGGCTACACCTTC; cdr3_aa: CASNSRGGPIGYTF
clone_size: few; v_call: TRBV6-1; d_call: NA; cdr3_length: 16; j_call: TRBJ1-2; cdr3_nt: TGTGCCAGCAGTACCGGGCGGGACGGAGCCAACTATGGCTACACCTTC; cdr3_aa: CASSTGRDGANYGYTF
clone_size: once; v_call: TRBV29-1; d_call: NA; cdr3_length: 15; j_call: TRBJ1-2; cdr3_nt: TGCAGCGTCCCGGTCCCCACAGCTTACGGCTATGGCTACACCTTC; cdr3_aa: CSVPVPTAYGYGYTF
clone_size: NA; v_call: TRBV20-1; d_call: NA; cdr3_length: 18; j_call: TRBJ2-4; cdr3_nt: TGCAGTGCTAGGAGGGTGGAGGGTATAGCGATAGCCAAAAACATTCAGTACTTC; cdr3_aa: CSARRVEGIAIAKNIQYF
clone_size: medium-sized; v_call: TRBV20-1; d_call: TRBD1; cdr3_length: 16; j_call: TRBJ1-2; cdr3_nt: TGCAGTGCTAGAGGAGGACAGGGACAAGTTAACTATGGCTACACCTTC; cdr3_aa: CSARGGQGQVNYGYTF
clone_size: few; v_call: TRBV30; d_call: NA; cdr3_length: 16; j_call: TRBJ2-1; cdr3_nt: TGTGCCTGGAGTGCTAAACTTAGGGGGAAGAATACTGAGCAGTTCTTC; cdr3_aa: CAWSAKLRGKNTEQFF
clone_size: NA; v_call: TRBV5-6; d_call: NA; cdr3_length: 14; j_call: TRBJ1-6; cdr3_nt: TGTGCCAGCAGCTTGACGGGGAGAAATTCACCCCTCCACTTT; cdr3_aa: CASSLTGRNSPLHF
clone_size: NA; v_call: TRBV18; d_call: NA; cdr3_length: 16; j_call: TRBJ1-2; cdr3_nt: TGTGCCAGCTCACCACCGGGAATGCCGAGGGGAGGGAGCTACACCTTC; cdr3_aa: CASSPPGMPRGGSYTF
clone_size: NA; v_call: TRBV7-2; d_call: TRBD2; cdr3_length: 14; j_call: TRBJ2-1; cdr3_nt: TGTGCCAGCAGCGTTAGCGGGAGTTCCAATGAGCAGTTCTTC; cdr3_aa: CASSVSGSSNEQFF
clone_size: few; v_call: TRBV30; d_call: NA; cdr3_length: 14; j_call: TRBJ1-2; cdr3_nt: TGTGCCTGGAGTGCAGGACAGAGGGGTGCTGGCTACACCTTC; cdr3_aa: CAWSAGQRGAGYTF
clone_size: NA; v_call: TRBV2; d_call: NA; cdr3_length: 15; j_call: TRBJ1-3; cdr3_nt: TGTGCCAGCAGTGAACAGGCAGGGGCTTGGGACACCATATATTTT; cdr3_aa: CASSEQAGAWDTIYF
clone_size: few; v_call: TRBV7-9; d_call: TRBD1; cdr3_length: 15; j_call: TRBJ2-3; cdr3_nt: TGTGCCAGCAGCTTATTAACAGGGGCGGCGGATACGCAGTATTTT; cdr3_aa: CASSLLTGAADTQYF
clone_size: NA; v_call: TRBV14; d_call: NA; cdr3_length: 16; j_call: TRBJ2-2; cdr3_nt: TGTGCCAGCAGCCCAAGACAGGCCCCGAACACCGGGGAGCTGTTTTTT; cdr3_aa: CASSPRQAPNTGELFF
clone_size: few; v_call: TRBV7-9; d_call: NA; cdr3_length: 16; j_call: TRBJ2-6; cdr3_nt: TGTGCCAGCAGCCAGTCGGAGAACTCTGGGGCCAACGTCCTGACTTTC; cdr3_aa: CASSQSENSGANVLTF
clone_size: medium-sized; v_call: TRBV24-1; d_call: NA; cdr3_length: 13; j_call: TRBJ2-5; cdr3_nt: TGTGCCACCAGTGATGGGTCTGGGGAGACCCAGTACTTC; cdr3_aa: CATSDGSGETQYF
clone_size: NA; v_call: TRBV12-1; d_call: NA; cdr3_length: 15; j_call: TRBJ2-2; cdr3_nt: TGTGCCAGCAGCCTTCTCGGGGGGGACCCCGGGGAGCTGTTTTTT; cdr3_aa: CASSLLGGDPGELFF
clone_size: NA; v_call: TRBV6-5; d_call: TRBD2; cdr3_length: 18; j_call: TRBJ2-3; cdr3_nt: TGTGCCAGCAGTTACTCTTCCTGGGCGGGGGGGCAGATAGATACGCAGTATTTT; cdr3_aa: CASSYSSWAGGQIDTQYF
clone_size: few; v_call: TRBV20-1; d_call: NA; cdr3_length: 14; j_call: TRBJ1-4; cdr3_nt: TGCAGTGCCCCGACACCTTCAACTAATGAAAAACTGTTTTTT; cdr3_aa: CSAPTPSTNEKLFF
clone_size: NA; v_call: TRBV19; d_call: NA; cdr3_length: 13; j_call: TRBJ2-5; cdr3_nt: TGTGCCATAGCCAGGAAGCCTGGGGAGACCCAGTACTTC; cdr3_aa: CAIARKPGETQYF
clone_size: NA; v_call: TRBV20-1; d_call: TRBD2; cdr3_length: 14; j_call: TRBJ2-3; cdr3_nt: TGCAGTGCAGAAACAGCGGGGGCCACAGATACGCAGTATTTT; cdr3_aa: CSAETAGATDTQYF
clone_size: few; v_call: TRBV7-2; d_call: NA; cdr3_length: 11; j_call: TRBJ1-2; cdr3_nt: TGTGCCAGCAGCTTAAAGATCGGCTACACCTTC; cdr3_aa: CASSLKIGYTF
clone_size: NA; v_call: TRBV2; d_call: TRBD2; cdr3_length: 15; j_call: TRBJ2-7; cdr3_nt: TGTGCCAGCGGTTTGGGACTAGCGGGGGGCGTGGCGCAGTACTTC; cdr3_aa: CASGLGLAGGVAQYF
clone_size: once; v_call: TRBV6-5; d_call: TRBD1; cdr3_length: 15; j_call: TRBJ1-1; cdr3_nt: TGTGCCAGCAGTTACGGGCCTGACAGGGGTACTGAAGCTTTCTTT; cdr3_aa: CASSYGPDRGTEAFF
clone_size: medium-sized; v_call: TRBV2; d_call: NA; cdr3_length: 13; j_call: TRBJ1-5; cdr3_nt: TGTGCCAGCGGGTCGGAGGGTAATCAGCCCCAGCATTTT; cdr3_aa: CASGSEGNQPQHF
clone_size: NA; v_call: TRBV30; d_call: NA; cdr3_length: 12; j_call: TRBJ2-3; cdr3_nt: TGTGCCTGGAGTGTACGGACGTATACGCAGTATTTT; cdr3_aa: CAWSVRTYTQYF
clone_size: NA; v_call: TRBV11-3; d_call: TRBD1; cdr3_length: 18; j_call: TRBJ2-7; cdr3_nt: TGTGCCAGCAGCCAAAGATTATTAGGTATGGGGACAGACTACGAGCAGTACTTC; cdr3_aa: CASSQRLLGMGTDYEQYF
clone_size: NA; v_call: TRBV11-2; d_call: NA; cdr3_length: 13; j_call: TRBJ1-1; cdr3_nt: TGTGCCAGCAGCGCTAGGGTGAACACTGAAGCTTTCTTT; cdr3_aa: CASSARVNTEAFF
clone_size: NA; v_call: TRBV2; d_call: NA; cdr3_length: 17; j_call: TRBJ1-6; cdr3_nt: TGTGCCAGCAGTGAAGCGCGTGGGTATACAGGGAATTCACCCCTCCACTTT; cdr3_aa: CASSEARGYTGNSPLHF
clone_size: few; v_call: TRBV20-1; d_call: TRBD2; cdr3_length: 18; j_call: TRBJ2-3; cdr3_nt: TGCAGTGCTAGACCACCCGGAAGTAGCGGGCCCAGCACAGATACGCAGTATTTT; cdr3_aa: CSARPPGSSGPSTDTQYF
clone_size: NA; v_call: TRBV7-6; d_call: NA; cdr3_length: 15; j_call: TRBJ1-2; cdr3_nt: TGTGCCAGCAGCTCAGCCCCGACAGGAGGGGATGGCTACACCTTC; cdr3_aa: CASSSAPTGGDGYTF
clone_size: few; v_call: TRBV10-3; d_call: NA; cdr3_length: 13; j_call: TRBJ1-5; cdr3_nt: TGTGCCACGGGATTCACAGGAAATCAGCCCCAGCATTTT; cdr3_aa: CATGFTGNQPQHF
clone_size: few; v_call: TRBV7-9; d_call: NA; cdr3_length: 14; j_call: TRBJ2-3; cdr3_nt: TGTGCCAGCAGCTTGACACTGAGCACAGATACGCAGTATTTT; cdr3_aa: CASSLTLSTDTQYF
clone_size: few; v_call: TRBV20-1; d_call: TRBD1; cdr3_length: 14; j_call: TRBJ1-6; cdr3_nt: TGCAGTGCTAGTGGGACAGGGGACGATTCACCCCTCCACTTT; cdr3_aa: CSASGTGDDSPLHF
clone_size: NA; v_call: TRBV29-1; d_call: TRBD1; cdr3_length: 13; j_call: TRBJ1-2; cdr3_nt: TGCAGCGTTCTGAAGACAGGGAGTTATGGCTACACCTTC; cdr3_aa: CSVLKTGSYGYTF
clone_size: NA; v_call: TRBV20-1; d_call: NA; cdr3_length: 14; j_call: TRBJ2-1; cdr3_nt: TGCAGTGCTAGTGAGGGGGGCGAGGGCAATGAGCAGTTCTTC; cdr3_aa: CSASEGGEGNEQFF
clone_size: few; v_call: TRBV11-3; d_call: NA; cdr3_length: 12; j_call: TRBJ1-2; cdr3_nt: TGTGCCAGCAGCTCGGGAGTGCAAGGCTACACCTTC; cdr3_aa: CASSSGVQGYTF
clone_size: NA; v_call: TRBV7-8; d_call: TRBD1; cdr3_length: 16; j_call: TRBJ2-3; cdr3_nt: TGTGCCAGCAGCTTGGCCGGGACAGGGCTCACAGATACGCAGTATTTT; cdr3_aa: CASSLAGTGLTDTQYF